These 18 T cell receptor beta chains were all obtained from the same sample, sequenced in a study of cytomegalovirus exposure and HLA in healthy donors (dated 2017 in TCRdb). The method behind the library was the immunoSEQ multiplex PCR assay. For the multiplex PCR, a mixture combining 60 forward primers for TCR Vbeta segments and 13 reverse primers for TCR Jbeta segments was used. TCRdb holds this immuneACCESS table with in-frame rearrangements only. Some clones are missing; in checked studies, unresolved V genes explain under half, and the rest has no known cause. This sample comprises about 140,000 clones, 75% to 80% of them detected only once. 1.5% to 2% of the sample rests with the top ten. The sequenced sample consisted of PBMCs. The receptors stem from a female donor in good health and CMV-seronegative.

The chain employs TRBV2 and TRBJ2-1; the match to TRBD2 covers 10 bases. Germline CDR1 reads SNHLY; CDR2 reads FYNNEI. Trimming cost V 2 bases and J 6 bases; bases outside gene matches: 10. The CDR3 extends over 17 amino acids. The CDR3 sequence is CASSELLGLAVTNEQFF. For the CDR3, the DNA is TGTGCCAGCAGTGAATTACTCGGACTAGCGGTAACCAATGAGCAGTTCTTC.

The chain carries TRBV5-6 and TRBJ1-2, with 9 bases aligning to TRBD1. V dropped 4 bases and J dropped 1; count of bases not matched to a gene: 14. The V gene's germline CDR1 is SGHDT and CDR2 YYEEEE. The length of the CDR3 is 18 residues. The CDR3 here is CASSGPDRGALSNYGYTF. CDR3 nucleotide sequence: TGTGCCAGCAGCGGTCCGGACAGGGGCGCCCTGAGTAACTATGGCTACACCTTC.

J is TRBJ1-2 and V is TRBV28; D remains ambiguous. The V and J ends lost 5 bases and 1 base respectively, with 11 bases between them. CDR1 is MDHEN, CDR2 SYDVKM, per germline. CDR3 length: 14 amino acids. The DNA for the CDR3 is TGTGCCAGCAGTCCCGGCGGCCGTAACTATGGCTACACCTTC. Residues: CASSPGGRNYGYTF.

This chain uses TRBV2 with TRBJ2-7; TRBD1 matches at 10 bases. CDR3 size: 13 residues. Germline V gene data show CDR1 as SNHLY and CDR2 as FYNNEI. V was pared by 7 bases and J by 6 bases, with 6 bases of the junction left unmatched. The chain's CDR3 is CASMGQGFAEQYF. The CDR3 DNA reads as TGTGCCAGCATGGGACAGGGGTTTGCCGAGCAGTACTTC.

This clone was counted between two and nine times. The chain couples TRBV21-1 to TRBJ2-7; TRBD1 was called by the table and not checked on the DNA. TRBV21-1 is classified as a pseudogene. The CDR3 has 19 amino acids. In DNA, the CDR3 is TGTGCCAGCAGCAAAGTTAGCCGAGCGTGGGGCCGGGTCTCCTACGAGCAGTACTTC. This codes for CASSKVSRAWGRVSYEQYF.

The V and J genes are TRBV6-1 and TRBJ1-5; 7 nucleotides line up with TRBD1. The CDR3 is 13 residues long. Germline CDR1 and CDR2: MNHNS and SASEGT. J gave up 7 bases and V 7 bases, and 7 bases lay outside the gene matches. CDR3 in amino acids: CASIPSGGQPQHF. CDR3 nucleotides: TGTGCCAGCATTCCCTCAGGGGGACAGCCCCAGCATTTT.

The chain is built from TRBV28 and TRBJ2-5; 8 nucleotides line up with TRBD2. The ends lost 5 bases at V and 3 bases at J; junction bases unmatched: 11. This CDR3 contains 16 residues. From germline, CDR1 is MDHEN and CDR2 SYDVKM. CDR3 amino acids: CASSTRRGGIEETQYF. CDR3 DNA sequence: TGTGCCAGCAGTACTCGCCGGGGGGGTATTGAAGAGACCCAGTACTTC.

The V gene is TRBV27, the J gene TRBJ1-1; D gene ambiguous. This CDR3 spans 14 amino acids. Germline V gene data show CDR1 as MNHEY and CDR2 as SMNVEV (reference sequence). Trimming stripped 5 bases from V and 4 bases from J, with 14 bases between. Here the CDR3 reads CASSATFWPTEAFF. CDR3 nucleotide sequence: TGTGCCAGCAGTGCGACTTTTTGGCCCACTGAAGCTTTCTTT.

V is TRBV7-2 and J is TRBJ2-1; 8 nucleotides agree with TRBD2. Germline-derived CDR1 and CDR2 are SGHTA and FQGNSA. Trimming took 5 bases from V and 9 from J; bases not matched to a gene: 18. CDR3 length equals 17 residues. This CDR3 is CASSRIPRTGGPGEQFF. CDR3 in DNA: TGTGCCAGCAGCCGGATCCCCCGTACGGGGGGGCCGGGTGAGCAGTTCTTC. Variable domain in full (rest from reference TRBV7-2 and TRBJ2-1): GAGVSQSPSNKVTEKGKDVELRCDPISGHTALYWYRQSLGQGLEFLIYFQGNSAPDKSGLPSDRFSAERTGGSVSTLTIQRTQQEDSAVYLCASSRIPRTGGPGEQFFGPGTRLTVL.

Only a few counts were recorded for this clone. This chain connects TRBV6-1 to TRBJ1-2; D might be TRBD1 (6 bases). Per germline, CDR1 MNHNS and CDR2 SASEGT. Trimming left V 6 bases short and J 2 bases short, with 16 bases between. This CDR3 has 15 amino acids. For the CDR3, the DNA is TGTGCCAGCAGAACAGGGTATGGGGTGAACTATGGCTACACCTTC. The encoded protein is CASRTGYGVNYGYTF.

The chain recombines TRBV11-2 with TRBJ2-1, with TRBD2 identical over 10 bases. Trimming at V came to 5 bases and at J to 2 bases, leaving 9 bases not matched to a gene. Germline loops: CDR1 SGHAT, CDR2 FQNNGV. The CDR3 is 17 amino acids. CDR3 loop: CASSPSRGLAAYNEQFF. In DNA, the CDR3 is TGTGCCAGCAGCCCAAGCCGAGGACTAGCGGCCTACAATGAGCAGTTCTTC.

The gene calls are TRBV7-3 and TRBJ2-1; D possibly corresponds to TRBD1 (5 bases). Germline-derived CDR1 and CDR2 are SGHTA and FQGTGA. Trimming left V 5 bases short and J 1 base short, with 21 bases between. The CDR3 is 18 amino acids. The CDR3 sequence is CASSAGPIQAASYNEQFF. CDR3 in DNA: TGTGCCAGCAGCGCTGGGCCCATACAGGCCGCGTCCTACAATGAGCAGTTCTTC.

The V and J genes are TRBV30 and TRBJ1-1, with no clear D. Trimming took 2 bases from V and 0 from J, leaving 4 bases between them. Germline-derived CDR1 and CDR2 are GTSNPN and SVGIG (reference sequence). This CDR3 has 12 amino acids. The CDR3 is CAWSPVNTEAFF. The CDR3 DNA sequence: TGTGCCTGGAGTCCAGTGAACACTGAAGCTTTCTTT.

This clone was seen a handful of times. The J gene is TRBJ1-4, the V gene TRBV28, with a tentative D call TRBD1 (6 bases). The germline V and J ends were trimmed by 10 bases and 4 bases, with 19 bases remaining between them. Germline V gene data show CDR1 as MDHEN and CDR2 as SYDVKM. This CDR3 has 15 amino acids. This CDR3 reads CATLGASTGNEKLFF. Written as DNA, the CDR3 is TGTGCCACCTTGGGGGCCTCAACGGGTAATGAAAAACTGTTTTTT.

This clone was found a few times. The chain carries TRBV7-8 and TRBJ2-7; D is ambiguous. CDR1 SGHVS and CDR2 FQNEAQ come from the germline V gene. V gave up 5 bases and J gave up 1 base, with 12 bases separating them. The CDR3 spans 14 residues. The CDR3 DNA follows: TGTGCCAGCAGCCCACTGCTTGCGTCCTACGAGCAGTACTTC. Protein sequence: CASSPLLASYEQYF.

The chain joins TRBV5-5 to TRBJ1-4; 7 nucleotides align to TRBD1. J gave up 5 bases and V 5 bases, and 6 bases lay outside the gene matches. The CDR3 has 14 amino acids. Germline assignment: CDR1 SGHKS and CDR2 YYEKEE (reference sequence). This CDR3 reads CASRTGQGNEKLFF. CDR3 nucleotides: TGTGCCAGCAGGACAGGGCAGGGGAATGAAAAACTGTTTTTT.

The sample holds a few counts of this clone. The chain has TRBV6-1 and TRBJ2-1; TRBD2 matches 9 bases. Germline V CDR1 and CDR2: MNHNS, SASEGT. CDR3 size: 15 residues. J gave up 8 bases and V 6 bases, and 11 bases lay outside the gene matches. CDR3 residues: CASRGAGGSGYEQFF. The CDR3 DNA reads TGTGCCAGCAGGGGAGCGGGAGGATCCGGGTATGAGCAGTTCTTC.

With respect to this clone: A read error may account for a junction end that differs from germline. V is TRBV7-9 and J is TRBJ1-5, with D tentatively TRBD1 (6 bases). The germline CDR1 and CDR2 sequences are SEHNR and FQNEAQ (reference sequence). The CDR3 is made up of 16 amino acids. The CDR3 loop is CSSSRDFQGSGEPQHF. CDR3 DNA sequence: TGTTCCAGCAGCCGGGATTTTCAGGGGTCCGGCGAACCCCAGCATTTT.